This T cell receptor (beta chain) stems from a study of T cells in Graves' hyperthyroidism and ophthalmopathy. On the study more broadly: Before any treatment, at initial diagnosis, peripheral blood was collected.

Fresh peripheral blood, around 9.5 ml, yielded the PBMCs. This clonotype was picked up many times. TCR beta CDR3 regions were amplified from RNA. HTBI primers were used for first-round RT-PCR of the TCR CDR3. TCRdb passed the multiplex PCR reads through MiXCR, listing each CDR3 protein once. This table holds 400,000 to 500,000 distinct CDR3 sequences, 12% to 15% found once. Trimming cost V 2 bases and J 6 bases, with 11 bases left between them. The CDR3 is 13 amino acids. The germline gives CDR1 MDHEN, CDR2 SYDVKM. The chain uses TRBV28 and TRBJ2-7; D is unresolved. The material sequenced was blood. This receptor was identified in a young woman with Graves' hyperthyroidism. The CDR3 DNA is TGTGCCAGCAGTTTAGAATCATCGTGCGAGCAGTACTTC. Its translation is CASSLESSCEQYF.